Each of the 4 T cell receptor beta chains below was sequenced from the same sample in a study of shared clonotypes between healthy human individuals. Repertoires were generated with immunoSEQ multiplex PCR, while TCRdb's copy carries only in-frame clones and drops some. The sample comprises 2 million to 2.5 million clones, approximately 94% of which are singletons, and roughly 0.13% rests with the top ten. Sequenced input: naive CD4+ T cells sorted from blood. The subset: CD45RA+ positively selected. These receptors were obtained from a man aged 18 to 30 in good health.

V usage is TRBV10-3 and J usage is TRBJ2-3, with D possibly TRBD2 on 7 matching bases. Germline lookup yields CDR1 ENHRY and CDR2 SYGVKD. Trimming shortened V by 1 base and J by 2 bases, and 16 bases separated the two germline ends. The CDR3 extends over 17 amino acids. CDR3: CAISEFVVGGATDTQYF. The CDR3 nucleotides read TGTGCCATCAGTGAGTTTGTAGTAGGGGGGGCCACAGATACGCAGTATTTT.

The chain recombines TRBV5-1 with TRBJ2-7, with TRBD1 identical over 7 bases. The ends lost 4 bases at V and 7 bases at J; junction bases unmatched: 17. The CDR3 extends over 16 amino acids. Germline V gene lookup returns CDR1 SGHRS and CDR2 YFSETQ. DNA of the CDR3: TGCGCCAGCAGCGTTACACCCGGGACAGAGCTGGGGGAGCAGTACTTC. The encoded protein is CASSVTPGTELGEQYF.

The chain couples TRBV5-1 to TRBJ2-3; D may be TRBD1 or TRBD2 (6 bases each). Per germline, CDR1 SGHRS and CDR2 YFSETQ. This CDR3 spans 17 amino acids. Trimming removed 1 base from V and 7 bases from J, with 22 bases in between. The CDR3 bases are TGCGCCAGCAGCTTGTTCGGGCAGGGGACTGGTGGAAATACGCAGTATTTT. This codes for CASSLFGQGTGGNTQYF. Together with reference TRBV5-1 and TRBJ2-3, the CDR3 gives the full variable domain: KAGVTQTPRYLIKTRGQQVTLSCSPISGHRSVSWYQQTPGQGLQFLFEYFSETQRNKGNFPGRFSGRQFSNSRSEMNVSTLELGDSALYLCASSLFGQGTGGNTQYFGPGTRLTVL.

Regarding this clone: At the DNA level, this CDR3 is encoded by other sequences in the same sample as well. CDR3 amino acids: CASSPSSMNTEAFF. The CDR3 region has the DNA TGTGCCAGCAGTCCATCGTCCATGAACACTGAAGCTTTCTTT. V usage is TRBV7-2 and J usage is TRBJ1-1; D not certain. Germline assignment: CDR1 SGHTA and CDR2 FQGNSA. The CDR3 is made up of 14 amino acids. V was trimmed by 6 bases and J by 0 bases, leaving 11 bases between them.